These 27 T cell receptor beta chains were sequenced from one sample in a study of blood T cell repertoires in COVID-19 (dated by TCRdb to 2018 to 2020). The receptor library was made with the immunoSEQ multiplex PCR assay. TCRdb took this table from immuneACCESS and kept in-frame rearrangements with V and J called. Such tables lack part of the clones; where checked against another copy, unresolved V genes explain under half of the gap, and the rest is unexplained. In this sample the table shows about 120,000 clones, just over 90% of which occur a single time. The ten biggest clones cover under 2% of the sample. Sample: peripheral blood. These receptors originate from a human donor with active COVID-19. The donor label of this sample is uncertain.

The genes are TRBV9 and TRBJ2-5; D remains ambiguous. The CDR3 extends over 11 amino acids. Germline loops: CDR1 SGDLS, CDR2 YYNGEE. V was clipped by 3 bases and J by 7 bases, with 7 bases between them. In nucleotides, the CDR3 is TGTGCCAGCAGCGAAGCAGGGACCCAGTACTTC. Translating gives CASSEAGTQYF.

This clone has just one count. The identical CDR3 is also encoded by other nucleotide sequences in the sample. The rearrangement joins TRBV4-1 to TRBJ1-1; no clear D gene. In germline, CDR1 is MGHRA, CDR2 YSYEKL. The CDR3 consists of 11 residues. Trimming stripped 1 base from V and 8 bases from J, with 5 bases between. The chain's CDR3 is CASSQASEAFF. In DNA, the CDR3 is TGCGCCAGCAGCCAAGCGTCCGAAGCTTTCTTT.

This chain connects TRBV5-1 to TRBJ1-1, with a tentative D call TRBD1 (6 bases). CDR1 and CDR2 (germline): SGHRS, YFSETQ. The CDR3 consists of 13 residues. Trimming cost V 4 bases and J 1 base, with 8 bases left between them. CDR3 DNA sequence: TGCGCCAGCAGCGTACAGGGGAACACTGAAGCTTTCTTT. It is translated as CASSVQGNTEAFF.

The V and J genes are TRBV29-1 and TRBJ1-1, with TRBD1 as a possible D gene (6 bases). CDR1 is SQVTM, CDR2 ANQGSEA, per germline. Trimming took off 7 bases at V and 0 bases at J, with 12 bases between the two ends. The CDR3 covers 13 residues. CDR3 in amino acids: CSGTTGVNTEAFF. The CDR3 bases are TGCAGCGGAACGACAGGAGTGAACACTGAAGCTTTCTTT.

The CDR3 coding sequence is TGCGCCAGCCAACAGGGGGGTTCCAATAATTCACCCCTCCACTTT. Its protein product is CASQQGGSNNSPLHF. The chain recombines TRBV4-3 with TRBJ1-6, with TRBD1 matching 8 bases. The V segment lost 8 bases and the J segment 5 bases; nucleotides outside the gene matches: 8. This CDR3 region has 15 residues. Germline CDR1 reads LGHNA; CDR2 reads YSLEER.

In this sample, this clone turned up once. The chain carries TRBV11-3 and TRBJ2-7; D may be TRBD1 (6 bases). V lost 5 bases and J 1 base, leaving 9 bases between the germline ends. CDR1 is SGHNT and CDR2 is YENEEA in the germline V gene. The CDR3 length is 13 residues. This CDR3 reads CASSQQGSYEQYF. The CDR3 region has the DNA TGTGCCAGCAGCCAACAGGGTTCCTACGAGCAGTACTTC.

The genes are TRBV10-3 and TRBJ2-3, with TRBD1 matching over 7 bases. Trimming cost V 2 bases and J 6 bases; bases outside gene matches: 5. Germline CDR1 reads ENHRY; CDR2 reads SYGVKD. CDR3 size: 14 residues. CDR3 loop: CAISESTGADTQYF. In nucleotides, the CDR3 is TGTGCCATCAGTGAGAGCACAGGGGCGGATACGCAGTATTTT.

The chain uses TRBV7-2 and TRBJ1-2, with 8 positions matching TRBD1. The V segment lost 5 bases and the J segment 6 bases; nucleotides outside the gene matches: 14. Per germline, CDR1 SGHTA and CDR2 FQGNSA. The CDR3 sequence is 16 residues long. The CDR3: CASSLGQGFFGDGYTF. The CDR3 nucleotides are TGTGCCAGCAGCCTCGGACAGGGTTTCTTTGGGGATGGCTACACCTTC.

This sequence joins TRBV20-1 and TRBJ2-5, with TRBD2 identical over 10 bases. This CDR3 spans 15 amino acids. Germline V gene data show CDR1 as DFQATT and CDR2 as SNEGSKA (reference sequence). Germline trimming cut 3 bases from V and 2 bases from J; bases unmatched to any gene: 6. The CDR3 DNA follows: TGCAGTGCTAGTCCTAGCGGGGGCCTTCAAGAGACCCAGTACTTC. It is translated as CSASPSGGLQETQYF.

This clone appeared once. The chain's CDR3 is CASSRFWRDRRYNEQFF. The CDR3 DNA is TGCGCCAGCAGCCGCTTTTGGAGGGACAGGCGTTACAATGAGCAGTTCTTC. The chain uses TRBV4-3 and TRBJ2-1; 8 positions agree with TRBD1. This CDR3 comprises 17 residues. The V and J ends lost 4 bases and 4 bases, in that order; junction bases with no gene match: 12. The V gene's germline CDR1 is LGHNA and CDR2 YSLEER.

This chain connects TRBV3-1 (or the pseudogene TRBV3-2) to TRBJ1-4; 10 bases match TRBD1. This CDR3 has 17 residues. V shed 4 bases and J 0 bases; nucleotides not matched to a gene: 5. Germline V gene data show CDR1 as LGHDT and CDR2 as YNNKEL (reference sequence). The CDR3 bases are TGTGCCAGCAGCCTTGACAGGGGGCGATCAACTAATGAAAAACTGTTTTTT. It encodes CASSLDRGRSTNEKLFF.

V usage is TRBV28 and J usage is TRBJ1-3; TRBD1 agrees at 10 bases. Germline V gives CDR1 MDHEN, CDR2 SYDVKM. V gave up 6 bases and J gave up 2 bases; unmatched junction bases: 7. The CDR3 loop spans 16 amino acids. CDR3 sequence (DNA): TGTGCCAGCAGGCCTTATGACAGGGGGCCTGGAAACACCATATATTTT. Encoded protein: CASRPYDRGPGNTIYF.

The rearrangement joins TRBV11-1 to TRBJ2-3; D perhaps matches TRBD1 (6 bases). The CDR3 sequence is 16 residues long. Trimming removed 4 bases at V and 0 bases at J, with 14 bases between. CDR1 SGHAT and CDR2 FQDESV come from the germline V gene (reference sequence). In DNA, the CDR3 is TGTGCCAGCAGCTACCCTCCCAGGGGCAGCACAGATACGCAGTATTTT. Its translation is CASSYPPRGSTDTQYF.

V usage is TRBV30 and J usage is TRBJ2-1; 8 nucleotides line up with TRBD1. Germline trimming cut 4 bases from V and 5 bases from J; bases unmatched to any gene: 4. The CDR3 length is 13 residues. Germline V gives CDR1 GTSNPN, CDR2 SVGIG (reference sequence). The CDR3 bases are TGTGCCTGGATTGACAGGGGTGACAATGAGCAGTTCTTC. It translates to CAWIDRGDNEQFF.

The chain is built from TRBV30 and TRBJ2-6; 9 nucleotides line up with TRBD1. The CDR3 spans 17 residues. Germline CDR1 GTSNPN, CDR2 SVGIG (reference sequence). V lost 3 bases to trimming and J lost 1 base; unmatched junction nucleotides: 7. CDR3 sequence reads: CAWRGTGLVSGANVLTF. The CDR3 nucleotides are TGTGCCTGGAGGGGGACAGGGTTAGTTTCTGGGGCCAACGTCCTGACTTTC.

The chain joins TRBV5-1 to TRBJ1-4; 8 bases are a match to TRBD1. This CDR3 contains 16 residues. The V segment lost 0 bases and the J segment 5 bases; nucleotides outside the gene matches: 6. Germline CDR1 reads SGHRS; CDR2 reads YFSETQ. Here the CDR3 DNA reads TGCGCCAGCAGCTTGGGGAATCACAGGGGGAATGAAAAACTGTTTTTT. Amino acid sequence: CASSLGNHRGNEKLFF.

Remarks on this clone: The sample has other DNA sequences that encode this CDR3 too. The CDR3 region is CASSLGQASYEQYF. CDR3 bases: TGTGCCAGCAGCTTAGGACAGGCTTCCTACGAGCAGTACTTC. The V and J genes are TRBV7-9 and TRBJ2-7; D may be TRBD1 (6 bases). Per the germline V gene, CDR1 is SEHNR and CDR2 is FQNEAQ (reference sequence). The CDR3 is 14 residues long. The V end was cut by 1 base, the J end by 1 base, with 8 bases between.

In its sample, this clone was seen once. The chain uses TRBV3-1 (or the pseudogene TRBV3-2) and TRBJ2-7; 11 bases map to TRBD1. With 5 bases clipped from V and 2 bases from J, the junction kept 5 bases outside the gene matches. The germline CDR1 and CDR2 sequences are LGHDT and YNNKEL (reference sequence). The CDR3 has 15 amino acids. The CDR3: CASSLPGQGAYEQYF. In nucleotides, the CDR3 is TGTGCCAGCAGCTTACCGGGACAGGGGGCCTACGAGCAGTACTTC.

The chain joins TRBV27 to TRBJ2-6, with D possibly TRBD2 on 5 matching bases. The CDR3 is 16 amino acids. Trimming pared 6 bases from V and 2 bases from J, leaving 14 bases between. CDR1 is MNHEY and CDR2 is SMNVEV in the germline V gene (reference sequence). The CDR3 bases are TGTGCCAGCAGAAGAGAGGGTAATACTGGGGCCAACGTCCTGACTTTC. Its translation: CASRREGNTGANVLTF.

The chain employs TRBV7-8 and TRBJ2-1, with 12 nucleotides matching TRBD2. CDR1 SGHVS and CDR2 FQNEAQ come from the germline V gene. This CDR3 is built from 16 residues. The V segment lost 5 bases and the J segment 4 bases; nucleotides outside the gene matches: 6. CDR3 bases: TGTGCCAGCAGCCCTCAGACTAGCGGGGGTTACAATGAGCAGTTCTTC. Its translation is CASSPQTSGGYNEQFF. Supplemented by reference TRBV7-8 and TRBJ2-1, the full variable domain reads GAGVSQSPRYKVAKRGQDVALRCDPISGHVSLFWYQQALGQGPEFLTYFQNEAQLDKSGLPSDRFFAERPEGSVSTLKIQRTQQEDSAVYLCASSPQTSGGYNEQFFGPGTRLTVL.

The chain recombines TRBV11-2 with TRBJ1-5; 8 bases agree with TRBD1. The germline CDR1 and CDR2 sequences are SGHAT and FQNNGV. There are 17 residues in the CDR3. V gave up 2 bases and J gave up 1 base; unmatched junction bases: 7. The CDR3 DNA is TGTGCCAGCAGCTTAAGACAGGGGATCGGGAGCAATCAGCCCCAGCATTTT. It translates to CASSLRQGIGSNQPQHF.

This chain connects TRBV24-1 to TRBJ1-2; 7 bases map to TRBD1. The CDR3 spans 16 residues. Germline V gene lookup returns CDR1 KGHDR and CDR2 SFDVKD. V was pared by 2 bases and J by 0 bases, with 5 bases of the junction left unmatched. The CDR3 sequence is CATSDSRTGTNYGYTF. DNA for the CDR3: TGTGCCACCAGTGATTCCCGGACAGGAACTAACTATGGCTACACCTTC.

The chain employs TRBV29-1 and TRBJ1-1; D is uncertain. The CDR3 runs to 13 residues. Germline V lookup: CDR1 SQVTM, CDR2 ANQGSEA. Trimming took 1 base from V and 0 from J, leaving 6 bases between them. The DNA for the CDR3 is TGCAGCGTTGAAGGCCGGTTGAACACTGAAGCTTTCTTT. It codes for CSVEGRLNTEAFF.

J is TRBJ2-2 and V is TRBV4-3; 10 bases align to TRBD1. V shed 2 bases, J shed 5 bases, and the junction held 5 bases outside the gene matches. CDR1 and CDR2 from the germline V gene are LGHNA and YSLEER. The CDR3 sequence is 16 residues long. CDR3 DNA: TGCGCCAGCAGCCAAAGGGACAGGGGTGGAACCGGGGAGCTGTTTTTT. It translates to CASSQRDRGGTGELFF.

This clone was seen a single time. The chain is built from TRBV18 and TRBJ1-1; 8 nucleotides line up with TRBD1. Germline-derived CDR1 and CDR2 are KGHSH and LQKENI. The trim removed 3 bases at V and 3 bases at J, leaving 6 bases unmatched. This CDR3 has 15 residues. CDR3 region: CASSPRTGTDTEAFF. CDR3 sequence (DNA): TGTGCCAGCTCACCCCGGACAGGGACGGACACTGAAGCTTTCTTT.

The chain couples TRBV28 to TRBJ1-4; D is uncertain. Trimming took 8 bases from V and 10 from J, leaving 8 bases between them. Germline V CDR1 and CDR2: MDHEN, SYDVKM. This CDR3 has 10 residues. The chain's CDR3 is CASGGGKLFF. Here the CDR3 DNA reads TGTGCCAGCGGAGGCGGAAAACTGTTTTTT.

J is TRBJ2-7 and V is TRBV4-1; 7 bases agree with TRBD2. This CDR3 contains 13 residues. The germline gives CDR1 MGHRA, CDR2 YSYEKL. The trim removed 3 bases at V and 3 bases at J, leaving 2 bases unmatched. CDR3 protein: CASSQGGGYEQYF. CDR3 bases: TGCGCCAGCAGCCAGGGGGGGGGCTACGAGCAGTACTTC.